These 5 T cell receptor beta chains originate from one sample sequenced in a study of T-cell reconstitution after alpha-beta-depleted transplantation in children. A library of TCRbeta sequences, prepared with unique molecular identifiers, was generated. TCRdb ran MiXCR on the PCR reads and lists one entry per CDR3 protein. Altogether 780,000 or so distinct CDR3 sequences are present, roughly 15% being singletons, with the ten largest covering around 5%. Sequences were derived from PBMCs, mostly from graft donor cells, sampled 360 days after TCRalphabeta/CD19-depleted stem cell transplant. These receptors were taken from a male patient between 5 and 17 years old who had a stem cell transplant for acute lymphoblastic leukemia, so the T cells may come from the graft donor.

The genes are TRBV9 and TRBJ2-7; D call uncertain. The germline V gene encodes CDR1 SGDLS and CDR2 YYNGEE. V was cut by 2 bases and J by 7 bases, with 13 bases left in between. This CDR3 is built from 13 residues. This CDR3 reads CASSVGQKSEQYF. CDR3 DNA: TGTGCCAGCAGCGTCGGGCAAAAAAGTGAGCAGTACTTC. Using reference TRBV9 and TRBJ2-7 for the parts outside the CDR3, the full variable domain is DSGVTQTPKHLITATGQRVTLRCSPRSGDLSVYWYQQSLDQGLQFLIQYYNGEERAKGNILERFSAQQFPDLHSELNLSSLELGDSALYFCASSVGQKSEQYFGPGTRLTVT.

The V and J genes are TRBV20-1 and TRBJ1-3, with a possible D match to TRBD1 (5 bases). CDR1 and CDR2 (germline): DFQATT, SNEGSKA (reference sequence). Trimming left V 4 bases short and J 0 bases short, with 16 bases between. The CDR3 sequence is 16 residues long. The CDR3 bases are TGCAGTGCTACCCTGGGGACCTTCCCCTCTGGAAACACCATATATTTT. Its protein product is CSATLGTFPSGNTIYF.

There are a few counts of this clonotype. As DNA, the CDR3 is TGTGCCAGCAGCTTTGGACTAGCGGGAGACGTCGCCCAGTACTTC. This encodes CASSFGLAGDVAQYF. The gene calls are TRBV11-2 and TRBJ2-5; 13 nucleotides align to TRBD2. J lost 9 bases, V lost 3 bases, and 7 bases had no gene match. This CDR3 comprises 15 residues. Looked up from germline, CDR1 is SGHAT and CDR2 is FQNNGV.

In its sample, this clonotype was seen a few times. The rearrangement joins TRBV27 to TRBJ2-7, with D tentatively TRBD1 (5 bases). Deletions cut 3 bases from V and 4 bases from J, with 13 bases between. Germline V gene data show CDR1 as MNHEY and CDR2 as SMNVEV (reference sequence). This CDR3 comprises 14 residues. The CDR3: CASSFGQAGYEQYF. In DNA, the CDR3 is TGTGCCAGCAGTTTTGGGCAGGCAGGGTACGAGCAGTACTTC.

J is TRBJ1-2 and V is TRBV7-2; D not certain. The CDR3 is 14 amino acids. Germline-derived CDR1 and CDR2 are SGHTA and FQGNSA. V was cut by 7 bases and J by 4 bases, with 16 bases left in between. Here the CDR3 reads CASIHWRAGYGYTF. CDR3 coding DNA: TGTGCCAGCATCCACTGGCGGGCCGGCTATGGCTACACCTTC.